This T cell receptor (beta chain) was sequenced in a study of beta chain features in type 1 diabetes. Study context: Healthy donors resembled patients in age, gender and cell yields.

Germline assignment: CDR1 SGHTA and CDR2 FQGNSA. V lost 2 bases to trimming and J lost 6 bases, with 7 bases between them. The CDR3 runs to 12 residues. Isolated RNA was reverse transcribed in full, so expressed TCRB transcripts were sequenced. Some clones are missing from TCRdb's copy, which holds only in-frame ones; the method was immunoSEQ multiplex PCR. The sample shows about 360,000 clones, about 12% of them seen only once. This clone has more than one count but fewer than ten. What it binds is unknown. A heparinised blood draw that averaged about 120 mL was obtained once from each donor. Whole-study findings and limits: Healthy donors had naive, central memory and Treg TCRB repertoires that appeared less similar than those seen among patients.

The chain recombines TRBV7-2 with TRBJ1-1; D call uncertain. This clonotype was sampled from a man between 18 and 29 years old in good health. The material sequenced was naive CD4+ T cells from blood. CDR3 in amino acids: CASSLSGSEAFF. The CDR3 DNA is TGTGCCAGCAGCTTATCAGGTTCTGAAGCTTTCTTT. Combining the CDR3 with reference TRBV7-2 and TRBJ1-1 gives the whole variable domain GAGVSQSPSNKVTEKGKDVELRCDPISGHTALYWYRQSLGQGLEFLIYFQGNSAPDKSGLPSDRFSAERTGGSVSTLTIQRTQQEDSAVYLCASSLSGSEAFFGQGTRLTVV.